A selection of T cell receptor beta chains follows, all from one sample in a study of CD8+CD57+ T cells in acquired aplastic anemia. TCRdb ran MiXCR on the reads and lists one entry per CDR3 protein. Of 400,000 to 500,000 distinct CDR3 sequences in the sample, 65% to 80% were seen once. Sequencing used sorted CD4+, CD8+, or CD8+CD57+ T cells (not recorded which) from PBMCs. The source of these receptors is a human donor in good health, serving as a control. Both conserved end residues are part of each CDR3. Each record gives: V gene, J gene, D gene, clone size, CDR3 protein, CDR3 DNA. A D gene is named only where the DNA matches it firmly. Size is stated for part of the rows, as once, few or many counts, or as a class when the clone is expanded.

>TRBV5-6|TRBJ2-7|NA|many
CASSRISGIGEQYF
TGTGCCAGCAGCCGAATCTCGGGGATAGGCGAGCAGTACTTC
>TRBV20-1|TRBJ2-5|TRBD1|NA
CSAADRDTEETQYF
TGCAGTGCAGCGGACAGGGACACTGAAGAGACCCAGTACTTC
>TRBV6-1|TRBJ1-2|NA|many
CASTDTWGANYGYTF
TGTGCCAGCACGGACACCTGGGGGGCTAACTATGGCTACACCTTC
>TRBV25-1|TRBJ1-2|TRBD1|NA
CASSESQPGQEYGYTF
TGTGCCAGCAGTGAATCCCAACCGGGACAGGAATATGGCTACACCTTC
>TRBV4-2|TRBJ1-5|TRBD1|NA
CASSLGTGRDQPQHF
TGTGCCAGCAGCCTCGGGACAGGGCGAGATCAGCCCCAGCATTTT
>TRBV19|TRBJ1-1|NA|NA
CASSLSGVGAFF
TGTGCCAGTAGTCTTAGCGGGGTTGGGGCTTTCTTT
>TRBV19|TRBJ1-1|NA|NA
CASGPFVQGTGAFF
TGTGCCAGTGGTCCCTTCGTACAGGGCACTGGAGCTTTCTTT
>TRBV20-1|TRBJ1-5|NA|many
CSAKGPNQPQHF
TGCAGTGCTAAGGGACCAAATCAGCCCCAGCATTTT
>TRBV7-2|TRBJ1-1|TRBD1|many
CASSGYRGLSIMNTEAFF
TGTGCCAGCAGCGGATACAGGGGGCTTTCAATCATGAACACTGAAGCTTTCTTT
>TRBV2|TRBJ2-7|NA|once
CASSVEQHSYAQYF
TGTGCCAGCAGTGTCGAACAGCACTCCTACGCCCAGTACTTC
>TRBV7-9|TRBJ2-7|NA|NA
CASSVGNTATERYF
TGTGCCAGCAGCGTTGGTAATACAGCCACGGAGCGCTACTTC
>TRBV2|TRBJ1-1|NA|NA
CASRGAGHAFF
TGTGCCAGCAGAGGGGCAGGACACGCTTTCTTT
>TRBV7-2|TRBJ2-7|NA|NA
CASSPGQTYYEQYF
TGTGCCAGCTCACCTGGACAGACCTACTATGAGCAGTACTTC
>TRBV20-1|TRBJ2-7|NA|NA
CSARGERGADEQYF
TGCAGTGCTAGAGGGGAACGGGGGGCGGACGAGCAGTACTTC
>TRBV20-1|TRBJ1-2|TRBD1|NA
CSANGQGVYGYTF
TGCAGTGCTAACGGACAGGGCGTCTATGGCTACACCTTC
>TRBV11-2|TRBJ2-7|NA|NA
CASSLVRGLRTYEQYF
TGTGCCAGCAGCTTAGTTAGGGGACTGCGAACCTACGAGCAGTACTTC
>TRBV6-5|TRBJ2-5|TRBD2|many
CASSYSRGGLEETQYF
TGTGCCAGCAGTTACTCCCGCGGGGGGTTGGAAGAGACCCAGTACTTC
>TRBV12-3/TRBV12-4|TRBJ2-3|TRBD2|NA
CASSEAGRVADTQYF
TGTGCCAGCAGTGAAGCGGGAAGGGTAGCAGATACGCAGTATTTT
>TRBV7-3|TRBJ1-2|NA|NA
CASSPGPASGYTF
TGTGCCAGCAGCCCAGGTCCCGCTAGTGGCTACACCTTT
>TRBV7-2|TRBJ1-4|TRBD1|many
CASSYHRGQRNEKLFF
TGTGCCAGCAGTTACCATCGGGGACAGCGGAATGAAAAACTGTTTTTT
>TRBV7-9|TRBJ2-5|NA|many
CASSRYGVETQYF
TGTGCCAGCAGCCGATATGGTGTAGAGACCCAGTACTTC
>TRBV7-2|TRBJ2-1|TRBD2|NA
CASSHTSGGNEHLF
TGTGCCAGCAGTCATACTAGCGGGGGGAATGAGCACCTCTTC
>TRBV2|TRBJ1-5|NA|once
CASSLAAGAGQPQHF
TGTGCCAGCAGCTTGGCGGCAGGCGCTGGCCAGCCCCAGCATTTT
>TRBV10-1|TRBJ2-3|NA|NA
CASSYYPTGFTNTQYF
TGTGCCAGCAGTTACTACCCAACGGGTTTCACAAACACGCAGTATTTT
>TRBV20-1|TRBJ1-2|TRBD1|NA
CSAPQDRTGYGYTF
TGCAGTGCCCCGCAGGACAGGACGGGCTATGGCTACACCTTC
>TRBV7-9|TRBJ2-3|TRBD1|NA
CASSTPGQGRTDTQYF
TGTGCCAGCAGCACACCAGGACAGGGTAGGACAGATACGCAGTATTTT
>TRBV6-1|TRBJ2-7|TRBD2|NA
CASSHGLAGSYEQYF
TGTGCCAGCAGCCACGGACTAGCGGGGTCCTACGAGCAGTACTTC
>TRBV6-1|TRBJ2-7|NA|many
CASRQLWLLGEQYF
TGTGCCAGCAGACAACTGTGGTTATTGGGCGAGCAGTACTTC
>TRBV4-2|TRBJ1-6|TRBD1|NA
CASSLGQDNSPLHF
TGTGCCAGCAGCCTGGGACAGGATAATTCACCCCTCCACTTT
>TRBV6-6|TRBJ1-1|NA|many
CASSTTTPNTEAFF
TGTGCCAGCAGCACCACGACACCTAACACTGAAGCTTTCTTT
>TRBV5-4|TRBJ2-1|NA|once
CASSFAMGFYNEQFF
TGTGCTAGCAGCTTCGCCATGGGATTCTACAATGAGCAGTTCTTC
>TRBV2|TRBJ2-7|NA|NA
CASSSGSSYRQYF
TGTGCCAGCAGCTCCGGGAGCTCCTACAGGCAGTACTTC
>TRBV20-1|TRBJ2-7|TRBD1|NA
CSARGGQGGTYEQYF
TGCAGTGCTAGAGGTGGACAGGGGGGCACCTACGAGCAGTACTTC
>TRBV9|TRBJ1-3|NA|many
CASSALSSGNTIYF
TGTGCCAGCAGCGCCCTCAGCTCTGGAAACACCATATATTTT
>TRBV6-1|TRBJ1-3|NA|many
CASRVRRSGSNTIYF
TGTGCCAGCAGGGTTCGAAGGTCGGGGTCAAACACCATATATTTT
>TRBV7-2|TRBJ1-6|TRBD1|NA
CASRTGGNSPHHF
TGTGCCAGCAGGACAGGGGGGAATTCCCCCCACCACTTT
>TRBV20-1|TRBJ1-4|TRBD1|few
CSARSPGQGVEKLFF
TGCAGTGCTAGGAGCCCGGGACAGGGAGTTGAAAAACTGTTTTTT
>TRBV5-1|TRBJ1-5|NA|NA
CASSPGGSSYNQPQHF
TGCGCCAGCAGCCCCGGAGGGAGCTCCTACAATCAGCCCCAGCATTTT
>TRBV25-1|TRBJ1-3|NA|many
CASTLLPIYF
TGTGCCAGCACACTACTCCCCATATATTTT
>TRBV12-3/TRBV12-4|TRBJ1-6|NA|NA
CASSTDNGVYNSPLHF
TGTGCCAGCAGTACTGACAACGGAGTTTATAATTCACCCCTCCACTTT
>TRBV20-1|TRBJ2-3|NA|NA
CSARDNLGQAHWNTQYF
TGCAGTGCTAGAGATAATTTAGGTCAAGCGCATTGGAATACGCAGTATTTT
>TRBV9|TRBJ2-5|TRBD2|NA
CASLGCGGQETQYF
TGCGCCAGCCTGGGCTGCGGGGGCCAAGAGACCCAGTACTTC
>TRBV6-2/TRBV6-3|TRBJ1-1|NA|NA
CASSYPETTEPFF
TGTGCCAGCAGTTACCCGGAGACGACTGAGCCTTTCTTT
>TRBV10-3|TRBJ2-1|TRBD2|many
CAILADSYNEQFF
TGTGCCATCCTAGCGGACTCCTACAATGAGCAGTTCTTC